What follows are 8 T cell receptor beta chains derived from one specimen sequenced in a study of circulating and synovial CD4+ cells in juvenile arthritis. Assay: immunoSEQ multiplex PCR; the TCRdb copy retains only in-frame clones and omits some. The sample lists some 35,000 clones, 90% to 95% occurring once. Sequencing was performed on CD4+ T cells from blood. All receptors come from a human donor with juvenile idiopathic arthritis.

The rearrangement joins TRBV7-9 to TRBJ2-2, with 7 bases fitting TRBD2. This CDR3 has 15 amino acids. The V gene's germline CDR1 is SEHNR and CDR2 FQNEAQ (reference sequence). Losses at the gene ends were 7 bases for V and 9 bases for J; bases not matched to a gene: 14. CDR3 in DNA: TGTGCCAGCACCCTCAGCGGGGCCCCTCGGAGGGAGCTGTTTTTT. It codes for CASTLSGAPRRELFF. Looking up the rest from reference TRBV7-9 and TRBJ2-2 gives the full variable domain: DTGVSQNPRHKITKRGQNVTFRCDPISEHNRLYWYRQTLGQGPEFLTYFQNEAQLEKSRLLSDRFSAERPKGSFSTLEIQRTEQGDSAMYLCASTLSGAPRRELFFGEGSRLTVL.

The chain combines TRBV29-1 with TRBJ1-1; D remains ambiguous. This CDR3 contains 11 residues. Germline CDR1 reads SQVTM; CDR2 reads ANQGSEA. V shed 4 bases and J shed 11 bases, with 14 bases lying between them. This CDR3 is CSVGATWAAFF. DNA for the CDR3: TGCAGCGTTGGGGCCACCTGGGCCGCTTTCTTT.

With regard to this clone: Other DNA sequences in the same sample also yield this CDR3. V and J are TRBV5-1 and TRBJ1-3; 8 nucleotides align to TRBD1. The CDR3 runs 16 residues. Germline CDR1 and CDR2: SGHRS and YFSETQ. V was pared by 8 bases and J by 3 bases, with 13 bases of the junction left unmatched. The DNA for the CDR3 is TGCGCCAGTAGCCACTCCGACAGGGGTGGTGGAAACACCATATATTTT. Amino acids: CASSHSDRGGGNTIYF.

The table lists this clone with a count of one. The rearrangement links TRBV9 to TRBJ2-7, with 9 bases fitting TRBD1. Germline CDR1 SGDLS, CDR2 YYNGEE. This CDR3 is built from 14 residues. The V gene end was trimmed by 3 bases and the J gene end by 4 bases; junction bases not matched to a gene: 5. The CDR3 is CASSAGQGGYEQYF. In nucleotides, the CDR3 is TGTGCCAGCAGCGCGGGACAGGGTGGGTACGAGCAGTACTTC.

The chain joins TRBV12-5 to TRBJ2-1, with 8 bases matching TRBD2. Germline values: CDR1 LGHNT, CDR2 FRNRAP. CDR3 length: 15 residues. Unmatched junction bases numbered 7, after V lost 2 bases and J lost 7 bases. CDR3 loop: CASGLTGGRRNEQFF. CDR3 sequence (DNA): TGTGCTAGTGGTTTGACGGGGGGGCGTCGTAATGAGCAGTTCTTC. The whole variable domain, remainder taken from reference TRBV12-5 and TRBJ2-1, is DARVTQTPRHKVTEMGQEVTMRCQPILGHNTVFWYRQTMMQGLELLAYFRNRAPLDDSGMPKDRFSAEMPDATLATLKIQPSEPRDSAVYFCASGLTGGRRNEQFFGPGTRLTVL.

The chain employs TRBV11-1 and TRBJ2-5, with TRBD2 identical over 12 bases. Matching the DNA end better, TRBJ2-7 makes the J call doubtful. CDR3 length equals 16 residues. Germline CDR1 and CDR2: SGHAT and FQDESV (reference sequence). The chain's CDR3 is CASSRTSGDRTYEQYF. The DNA for the CDR3 is TGTGCCAGCAGCAGGACTAGCGGGGACCGTACCTACGAGCAGTACTTC.

In regard to this clone: Germline is not matched at one junction end, which may reflect a read error. Other nucleotide sequences from this sample produce the same CDR3. The chain is built from TRBV6-1 and TRBJ1-6; perhaps TRBD1 as D (6 bases). The CDR3 is made up of 15 amino acids. CDR1 and CDR2 (germline): MNHNS, SASEGT. The CDR3 is CASSGEGHYNSPLHF. The DNA of the CDR3 is TGTGCCAGCAGTGGGGAGGGACACTATAATTCCCCCCTCCACTTT.

The chain has TRBV19 and TRBJ2-4; perhaps TRBD1 as D (6 bases). The CDR3 covers 13 residues. Germline-derived CDR1 and CDR2 are LNHDA and SQIVND (reference sequence). With 6 bases removed from V and 5 bases from J, the gap between germline ends came to 11 bases. The CDR3 here is CASRGAGENIQYF. Written as DNA, the CDR3 is TGTGCCAGTAGGGGGGCAGGGGAAAACATTCAGTACTTC.